This is a list of T cell receptor beta chains from one sample in a study of T-cell reconstitution after alpha-beta-depleted transplantation in children. From the PCR reads, TCRdb called clonotypes with MiXCR, one entry per CDR3 protein. The table includes fewer than 1 million distinct CDR3 sequences, around 17% detected once. The material sequenced was PBMCs, mostly from graft donor cells, taken 360 days after TCRalphabeta/CD19-depleted stem cell transplant. The receptors derive from a male patient between 5 and 17 years old who had a stem cell transplant for acute lymphoblastic leukemia, so the T cells may come from the graft donor. CDR3s include the opening cysteine and the closing phenylalanine or tryptophan. A D gene is named only where the DNA matches it firmly. Some rows have no size entry. The others give once, few or many, or a class for an expanded clone.

CDR3 length	D gene	clone size	V gene	J gene	CDR3 protein	CDR3 DNA
18	TRBD1	many	TRBV6-2/TRBV6-3	TRBJ2-7	CASSSPGVGQEYFYEQYF	TGTGCCAGCAGTTCCCCGGGCGTTGGACAGGAATACTTCTACGAGCAGTACTTC
15	.	.	TRBV7-6	TRBJ1-1	CASSSLTGRKTEAFF	TGTGCCAGCAGCTCCCTAACAGGACGGAAAACTGAAGCTTTCTTT
15	.	once	TRBV15	TRBJ1-2	CATSPSRRGSRGYTF	TGTGCCACCAGCCCTTCCCGAAGGGGGTCTCGCGGCTACACCTTC
14	.	.	TRBV6-1	TRBJ2-7	CASSEAGLLYEQYF	TGTGCCAGCAGTGAAGCGGGACTTCTCTACGAGCAGTACTTC
14	TRBD2	few	TRBV6-2/TRBV6-3	TRBJ2-3	CASNRLAGTDTQYF	TGTGCCAGCAACCGGCTAGCGGGAACAGATACGCAGTATTTT
15	TRBD1	.	TRBV7-6	TRBJ2-3	CAVRRPGQGTDTQYF	TGTGCCGTACGTAGACCGGGACAGGGCACAGATACGCAGTATTTT
14	.	few	TRBV9	TRBJ2-3	CASSVDKPTDTQYF	TGTGCCAGCAGCGTAGATAAGCCCACAGATACGCAGTATTTT
16	.	.	TRBV6-5	TRBJ2-4	CASSPRQGLAKNIQYF	TGTGCCAGCAGTCCTCGACAGGGACTAGCCAAAAACATTCAGTACTTC
15	.	.	TRBV19	TRBJ2-7	CASSISGELYYEQYF	TGTGCCAGTAGTATCTCGGGGGAGTTGTACTACGAGCAGTACTTC
15	TRBD1	many	TRBV20-1	TRBJ1-3	CSARARGLFGNTIYF	TGCAGTGCTAGAGCGAGGGGGCTATTTGGAAACACCATATATTTT
14	.	few	TRBV7-9	TRBJ2-1	CASSFGDRNNEQFF	TGTGCCAGCAGCTTTGGAGACAGGAACAATGAGCAGTTCTTC
15	TRBD2	few	TRBV20-1	TRBJ2-7	CSAFRGTSGSLEQYF	TGCAGTGCTTTCCGGGGGACTAGCGGGAGTTTGGAGCAGTACTTC
17	.	.	TRBV5-6	TRBJ2-5	CASSLLWRRERLETQYF	TGTGCCAGCAGCTTGCTCTGGCGCAGGGAGAGGTTAGAGACCCAGTACTTC
16	.	.	TRBV7-3	TRBJ2-1	CASSLTSGTGFNEQFF	TGTGCCAGCAGCTTAACTAGCGGGACAGGTTTTAATGAGCAGTTCTTC
14	.	few	TRBV7-9	TRBJ2-7	CASSSGGLIYEQYF	TGTGCCAGCAGCTCCGGAGGACTCATCTACGAGCAGTACTTC
12	.	few	TRBV19	TRBJ2-1	CASSILHNEQFF	TGTGCCAGTAGTATACTGCACAATGAGCAGTTCTTC
16	TRBD2	.	TRBV11-2	TRBJ2-5	CASSFGTREGGETQYF	TGTGCCAGCAGCTTTGGGACTAGGGAGGGAGGAGAGACCCAGTACTTC
13	.	.	TRBV12-3/TRBV12-4	TRBJ2-1	CASSFPVQGEQFF	TGTGCCAGCAGTTTTCCCGTACAGGGTGAGCAGTTCTTC
14	.	many	TRBV29-1	TRBJ2-1	CSVGPFFRVDEQFF	TGCAGCGTTGGACCGTTCTTCAGGGTCGATGAGCAGTTCTTC
16	TRBD2	.	TRBV7-3	TRBJ2-3	CASSSLPPSGTDTQYF	TGTGCCAGCAGCTCCCTACCCCCTAGCGGAACAGATACGCAGTATTTT
14	TRBD1	few	TRBV25-1	TRBJ1-6	CASSYGTGASPLHF	TGTGCCAGCAGTTATGGGACAGGGGCATCACCCCTCCACTTT
18	.	.	TRBV20-1	TRBJ1-5	CSARDGTAFPYSNQPQHF	TGCAGTGCTAGAGATGGAACGGCCTTCCCCTATAGCAATCAGCCCCAGCATTTT
16	.	.	TRBV7-3	TRBJ1-3	CASSLRPTDRGNTIYF	TGTGCCAGCAGCTTACGCCCGACTGACCGGGGAAACACCATATATTTT
15	TRBD1	few	TRBV24-1	TRBJ2-1	CATSEGDSSYNEQFF	TGTGCCACCAGTGAAGGGGACAGCTCCTACAATGAGCAGTTCTTC
13	.	few	TRBV29-1	TRBJ2-5	CSVQGTNQETQYF	TGCAGCGTCCAGGGTACTAACCAAGAGACCCAGTACTTC
17	TRBD2	.	TRBV7-2	TRBJ2-3	CASSISGRVTLGNTQYF	TGTGCCAGCAGCATTAGCGGGAGGGTCACCCTGGGCAATACGCAGTATTTT
11	.	many	TRBV12-3/TRBV12-4	TRBJ2-4	CASSLWSIQYF	TGTGCCAGCAGTTTATGGAGCATTCAGTACTTC
15	.	once	TRBV27	TRBJ2-7	CASSPTPTATYEQYF	TGTGCCAGCAGTCCAACCCCGACTGCTACCTACGAGCAGTACTTC
15	TRBD2	.	TRBV7-9	TRBJ2-7	CASSLLLAGSPEQYF	TGTGCCAGCAGCCTGCTGCTAGCGGGGTCCCCCGAGCAGTACTTC
16	TRBD2	few	TRBV12-3/TRBV12-4	TRBJ2-1	CASSFSGRALYNEQFF	TGTGCCAGCAGTTTTAGCGGGAGGGCCCTCTACAATGAGCAGTTCTTC
14	TRBD2	few	TRBV5-6	TRBJ2-7	CASSLPLAGDRQYF	TGTGCCAGCAGCTTGCCCCTAGCGGGAGATCGGCAGTACTTC
14	.	.	TRBV5-1	TRBJ2-4	CASSLEAVKNIQYF	TGCGCCAGCAGCTTGGAAGCGGTTAAAAACATTCAGTACTTC
17	.	few	TRBV15	TRBJ2-7	CATSREVEILFSYEQYF	TGTGCCACCAGCAGAGAAGTCGAGATCTTATTCTCCTACGAGCAGTACTTC
15	TRBD1	.	TRBV5-1	TRBJ2-2	CASSLDRGPTGELFF	TGCGCCAGCAGCTTGGACAGGGGGCCCACCGGGGAGCTGTTTTTT
13	TRBD1	few	TRBV7-9	TRBJ2-5	CASRTGAGETQYF	TGTGCCAGCAGGACAGGGGCGGGGGAGACCCAGTACTTC
13	.	.	TRBV6-5	TRBJ1-2	CASSLQGGLGYTF	TGTGCCAGCAGTCTACAGGGAGGTCTTGGCTACACCTTC
17	.	few	TRBV7-3	TRBJ1-6	CASSLTGSGALGSPLHF	TGTGCCAGCAGCTTAACGGGTTCAGGAGCATTGGGTTCACCCCTCCACTTT
17	.	few	TRBV5-1	TRBJ2-7	CASSSESWAGPSYEQYF	TGCGCCAGCAGCTCAGAATCTTGGGCGGGCCCCTCCTACGAGCAGTACTTC
13	.	few	TRBV18	TRBJ2-7	CASSPLRRYEQYF	TGTGCCAGCTCACCACTGCGGCGCTACGAGCAGTACTTC
13	.	.	TRBV29-1	TRBJ2-7	CSGTSGGSYEQYF	TGCAGCGGAACTAGTGGAGGCTCCTACGAGCAGTACTTC
19	TRBD1	.	TRBV3-1	TRBJ2-1	CASSQFQDRVLKSYNEQFF	TGTGCCAGCAGCCAGTTTCAGGACAGGGTCCTTAAATCCTACAATGAGCAGTTCTTC
15	.	.	TRBV9	TRBJ2-5	CASSVAGGYQETQYF	TGTGCCAGCAGCGTAGCTGGAGGGTACCAAGAGACCCAGTACTTC
14	.	.	TRBV27	TRBJ2-7	CASSQTGALAEQYF	TGTGCCAGCAGTCAAACGGGAGCCCTGGCCGAGCAGTACTTC
13	.	.	TRBV5-5	TRBJ1-1	CASSLNGATEAFF	TGTGCCAGCAGCTTGAATGGGGCTACTGAAGCTTTCTTT